This T cell receptor (beta chain) is from a study of cytomegalovirus exposure and HLA in healthy donors. Whole-study results and caveats: In vitro experiments confirmed that three CMV-associated chains were specific for CMV antigens. Around 160 TCR beta chains were listed as cytomegalovirus-associated. It was reportedly the case that the classifier diagnosed cytomegalovirus status with high specificity and sensitivity.

CDR1 is SGHVS, CDR2 FNYEAQ, per germline. CDR3 length: 15 residues. V shed 5 bases, J shed 5 bases, and the junction held 9 bases outside the gene matches. On this clone itself: Its antigen is still unknown.

Some clones are missing from TCRdb's copy, which holds only in-frame ones; the method was immunoSEQ multiplex PCR. The repertoire consists of approximately 180,000 clones, with about 87% occurring once and the leading ten covering roughly 1.5%. Sequenced material: PBMCs. The TCR originated in a woman in her 30s in good health and CMV-seronegative. V is TRBV7-6 and J is TRBJ2-1, with 7 bases lining up with TRBD1. The CDR3 sequence is CASSAQGSKHNEQFF. For the CDR3, the DNA is TGTGCCAGCAGCGCACAGGGGTCAAAACACAATGAGCAGTTCTTC. Variable domain in full (rest from reference TRBV7-6 and TRBJ2-1): GAGVSQSPRYKVTKRGQDVALRCDPISGHVSLYWYRQALGQGPEFLTYFNYEAQQDKSGLPNDRFSAERPEGSISTLTIQRTEQRDSAMYRCASSAQGSKHNEQFFGPGTRLTVL.